These 25 T cell receptor beta chains were sequenced from one sample in a study of regulatory T cells in long-lasting Graves disease. Noted time point: newly diagnosed GD, antithyroid drugs for less than 3 months. PBMC-derived RNA was used for the TCR library. iRepertoire HTBI primers and Arm-PCR of CDR3 regions built TCR beta libraries. TCRdb analysed the multiplex PCR reads with MiXCR anew, one entry per CDR3 protein. Among hundreds of thousands of distinct CDR3 sequences listed, approximately 13% were seen once. A further study also used this sample, focusing on T cells in Graves' hyperthyroidism and ophthalmopathy.

This specimen was peripheral blood mononuclear cells (PBMCs), taken at new diagnosis, from a patient treated with antithyroid drugs. The source of these receptors is a man aged 25 to 45 with Graves disease.

This clonotype appeared a few times. This could be a read error, since a much larger clone is one nucleotide away. This chain links TRBV11-2 with TRBJ2-1; D perhaps matches TRBD1 (5 bases). The CDR3 runs to 14 residues. Looked up from germline, CDR1 is SGHAT and CDR2 is FQNNGV. CDR3 coding DNA: TGTACCAGCAGCTGGGCCGACAGATACAATGAGCAGTTCTTC. Translating gives CTSSWADRYNEQFF.

The chain has TRBV6-1 and TRBJ1-1; D is unresolved. The V end lost 5 bases, the J end lost 8 bases, and 6 bases lay between the germline ends. CDR3 length: 10 amino acids. Germline V gene data show CDR1 as MNHNS and CDR2 as SASEGT. The CDR3 bases are TGTGCCAGCAGTCTCAGGGAAGCTTTCTTT. Translation: CASSLREAFF.

Worth noting for this clonotype: A read error is the likely source, as a far larger clone sits one nucleotide away. V and J are TRBV6-2 or TRBV6-3 and TRBJ2-7; TRBD2 matches at 9 bases. V lost 5 bases and J lost 7; bases outside the gene matches: 9. CDR1 is MNHEY, CDR2 SVGEGT, per germline. The CDR3 covers 14 residues. The CDR3 spells CASSLGGRANEQYF. The CDR3 nucleotides read TGTGCCAGCAGTCTGGGCGGGAGGGCCAATGAGCAGTACTTC.

This clonotype was observed at least ten times. V usage is TRBV12-3 or TRBV12-4 and J usage is TRBJ2-5; 13 bases align to TRBD2. The V and J ends lost 6 bases and 5 bases, in that order; junction bases with no gene match: 6. The CDR3 has 15 residues. DNA for the CDR3: TGTGCCAGCAGGGGGACTAGCGGGATCAGTGAGACCCAGTACTTC. Its protein product is CASRGTSGISETQYF.

CDR3 sequence: CSASSRVQPQHF. As DNA, the CDR3 is TGCAGTGCTAGTTCCCGGGTCCAGCCCCAGCATTTT. V gene TRBV20-1 combines with J gene TRBJ1-5, with D hard to call. CDR1 is DFQATT and CDR2 is SNEGSKA in the germline V gene (reference sequence). V was clipped by 3 bases and J by 7 bases, with 10 bases between them. The CDR3 length is 12 residues.

The chain couples TRBV5-6 to TRBJ2-1; no definite D call. The length of the CDR3 is 14 residues. The germline V gene has CDR1 SGHDT and CDR2 YYEEEE. Deletions cut 4 bases from V and 13 bases from J, with 21 bases between. The CDR3 loop reads CASSTDVLMRGQFF. In DNA, the CDR3 is TGTGCCAGCAGCACCGACGTCCTTATGAGAGGACAGTTCTTC.

This clonotype was counted ten times or more. This chain uses TRBV28 with TRBJ2-1; 7 nucleotides line up with TRBD2. V lost 3 bases, J lost 2 bases, and 7 bases stayed unmatched. The CDR3 covers 16 residues. Germline CDR1 MDHEN, CDR2 SYDVKM. CDR3 DNA sequence: TGTGCCAGCAGTTTGGCTGGGGACTACCCCTACAATGAGCAGTTCTTC. Translation: CASSLAGDYPYNEQFF.

Comment on this clonotype: This probably arose from a read error, given a far larger clone one base away. The chain recombines TRBV2 with TRBJ2-3, with D possibly being TRBD1 (6 bases). Judging by the DNA end, TRBJ2-5 fits better; the J call may be wrong. Looked up from germline, CDR1 is SNHLY and CDR2 is FYNNEI. This CDR3 has 14 amino acids. The CDR3 here is CASSGARGQGTQYF. DNA for the CDR3: TGTGCCAGCAGTGGAGCCAGGGGTCAGGGGACCCAGTACTTC.

The chain employs TRBV5-1 and TRBJ2-7, with a possible D match to TRBD1 (5 bases). The V end lost 1 base, the J end lost 1 base, and 9 bases lay between the germline ends. This CDR3 has 14 residues. From germline, CDR1 is SGHRS and CDR2 YFSETQ. In DNA form, the CDR3 reads TGCGCCAGCAGCTTGTTAGCAGGGTCCTACGAGCAGTACTTC. Its translation: CASSLLAGSYEQYF.

There are a few counts of this clonotype. The chain carries TRBV25-1 and TRBJ2-3, with TRBD2 identical over 11 bases. The CDR3 runs 16 residues. CDR1 MGHDK and CDR2 SYGVNS come from the germline V gene. After removal of 1 base from V and 5 bases from J, the junction contained 5 bases not matched to a gene. The CDR3 is CASSEWLAGGIDTQYF. In nucleotides, the CDR3 is TGTGCCAGCAGTGAATGGCTAGCGGGAGGTATAGATACGCAGTATTTT. Drawing the rest from reference TRBV25-1 and TRBJ2-3, the complete variable domain is EADIYQTPRYLVIGTGKKITLECSQTMGHDKMYWYQQDPGMELHLIHYSYGVNSTEKGDLSSESTVSRIRTEHFPLTLESARPSHTSQYLCASSEWLAGGIDTQYFGPGTRLTVL.

This clonotype was detected a few times. The J gene is TRBJ1-2, the V gene TRBV7-2; D is perhaps TRBD1 (5 bases). V gave up 1 base and J gave up 6 bases, with 9 bases separating them. This CDR3 contains 13 residues. Germline assignment: CDR1 SGHTA and CDR2 FQGNSA. CDR3 amino acids: CASSLVAQDGYTF. The CDR3 DNA sequence: TGTGCCAGCAGCTTAGTCGCACAGGATGGCTACACCTTC.

V and J are TRBV27 and TRBJ1-4, with D maybe TRBD1 (5 bases). Germline V lookup: CDR1 MNHEY, CDR2 SMNVEV (reference sequence). The CDR3 spans 15 residues. Trimming stripped 6 bases from V and 1 base from J, with 12 bases between. CDR3 region: CASRRREGTNEKLFF. CDR3 bases: TGTGCCAGCAGACGCAGGGAAGGAACTAATGAAAAACTGTTTTTT.

This clonotype was seen ten or more times. This sequence joins TRBV6-1 and TRBJ2-2; TRBD2 might be the D (6 bases). Trimming pared 5 bases from V and 4 bases from J, leaving 8 bases between. CDR3 size: 13 residues. Germline V gives CDR1 MNHNS, CDR2 SASEGT. The CDR3 sequence: CASSPGVTGELFF. In DNA, the CDR3 is TGTGCCAGCAGTCCGGGGGTCACCGGGGAGCTGTTTTTT.

Comments on this clonotype: This could be a read error, since a much larger clone is one nucleotide away. The chain is built from TRBV10-3 and TRBJ2-7; TRBD2 matches 11 bases. Germline V gives CDR1 ENHRY, CDR2 SYGVKD. The CDR3 covers 15 residues. The trim removed 6 bases at V and 7 bases at J, leaving 11 bases unmatched. This CDR3 is CAISSGTSGYNEQYF. The CDR3 bases are TGTGCCATCAGCTCCGGGACTAGCGGTTACAATGAGCAGTACTTC.

The gene calls are TRBV18 and TRBJ1-3; D uncertain. V shed 1 base and J shed 2 bases, with 9 bases lying between them. This CDR3 is 15 amino acids long. Germline CDR1 and CDR2: KGHSH and LQKENI. The CDR3 DNA sequence: TGTGCCAGCTCACCACAGGAAAGCCCTGGAAACACCATATATTTT. As protein: CASSPQESPGNTIYF.

The V and J genes are TRBV11-2 and TRBJ2-2, with 7 bases identical to TRBD2. The V gene end was trimmed by 1 base and the J gene end by 5 bases; junction bases not matched to a gene: 4. Germline CDR1 and CDR2: SGHAT and FQNNGV. This CDR3 region has 15 residues. The CDR3 DNA reads as TGTGCCAGCAGCTTAGTTTCTAGCGGTACCGGGGAGCTGTTTTTT. Translating gives CASSLVSSGTGELFF.

This clonotype showed up many times. In DNA, the CDR3 is TGCAGTGCTAGAGATTCACAGGGGGCTTACGAGCAGTACTTC. This gives the protein CSARDSQGAYEQYF. The chain has TRBV20-1 and TRBJ2-7; 9 bases agree with TRBD1. This CDR3 contains 14 residues. In germline, CDR1 is DFQATT, CDR2 SNEGSKA (reference sequence). Germline trimming cut 0 bases from V and 4 bases from J; bases unmatched to any gene: 4.

The table lists this clonotype with many counts. The chain uses TRBV27 and TRBJ2-1, with D maybe TRBD2 (6 bases). The CDR3 is 11 residues long. The ends were cut back, 7 bases at V and 5 bases at J, with 6 bases in the middle. CDR1 is MNHEY and CDR2 is SMNVEV in the germline V gene (reference sequence). The chain's CDR3 is CASTGDNEQFF. The CDR3 DNA reads TGTGCCAGCACGGGAGACAATGAGCAGTTCTTC.

V gene TRBV6-1 combines with J gene TRBJ2-1; D tentatively fits TRBD1 or TRBD2 (5 bases each). CDR3 length: 13 amino acids. Germline CDR1 and CDR2: MNHNS and SASEGT. Trimming stripped 10 bases from V and 6 bases from J, with 16 bases between. In nucleotides, the CDR3 is TGTGCCACCATTTCAGGTGGGGGCAATGAGCAGTTCTTC. Protein: CATISGGGNEQFF.

This clonotype was recorded at least ten times. The chain joins TRBV7-9 to TRBJ1-1; 8 bases line up with TRBD1. In germline, CDR1 is SEHNR, CDR2 FQNEAQ (reference sequence). There are 14 residues in the CDR3. Trimming took 4 bases from V and 4 from J; bases not matched to a gene: 5. The CDR3 reads CASSSDRALTEAFF. Written as DNA, the CDR3 is TGTGCCAGCAGCTCGGACAGGGCTCTCACTGAAGCTTTCTTT.

On this clonotype: This may stem from a read error, because a much larger clone lies one nucleotide away. This chain's CDR3 is CATSDLGSWYEQYF. CDR3 nucleotide sequence: TGTGCCACCAGTGATTTAGGGAGCTGGTACGAGCAGTACTTC. The chain couples TRBV24-1 to TRBJ2-7; possible D gene TRBD2, 5 bases. Germline loops: CDR1 KGHDR, CDR2 SFDVKD. Trimming stripped 1 base from V and 4 bases from J, with 10 bases between. The CDR3 runs 14 residues.

Many counts were recorded for this clonotype. The chain carries TRBV20-1 and TRBJ1-1; TRBD1 might be the D (6 bases). The CDR3 totals 13 residues. Germline CDR1 DFQATT, CDR2 SNEGSKA (reference sequence). Trimming stripped 1 base from V and 5 bases from J, with 11 bases between. CDR3 DNA: TGCAGTGCTAGAGGGGGGGCTCGGACTGAAGCTTTCTTT. Protein product: CSARGGARTEAFF.

At least ten counts were recorded for this clonotype. V is TRBV12-3 or TRBV12-4 and J is TRBJ1-5; D call uncertain. The CDR3 covers 12 residues. V lost 7 bases, J lost 7 bases, and 11 bases lay in between. The CDR3 DNA reads as TGTGCCAGCAAGGAGAGTGGGCAGCCCCAGCATTTT. Protein product: CASKESGQPQHF.

A few counts support this clonotype. A clone one base away is much larger, so this may be a read error. The chain uses TRBV12-3 or TRBV12-4 and TRBJ2-5, with a tentative D call TRBD2 (5 bases). CDR3 length: 16 residues. This chain's CDR3 is CATFAIEGRPQEAQYF. Written as DNA, the CDR3 is TGTGCCACCTTCGCAATTGAGGGCAGGCCCCAAGAGGCCCAGTACTTC.

This rearrangement joins TRBV15 to TRBJ2-4; possibly TRBD1 for D (7 bases). The CDR3 is 16 residues long. Deletions cut 3 bases from V and 5 bases from J, with 17 bases between. CDR1 and CDR2 (germline): LNHNV, YYDKDF (reference sequence). For the CDR3, the DNA is TGTGCCACCAGCAGGTGGATTACAGGGGAGGAAAACATTCAGTACTTC. As protein: CATSRWITGEENIQYF.